This T cell receptor beta chain appears in the sequencing data of a study of OX40 agonist ivuxolimab in advanced cancers. Study-wide context: Patients receiving dose escalation had hepatocellular carcinoma, melanoma, renal cell or head and neck cancer. Overall study results and limits: Part of the nonresponder group also had normalized T-cell clonal expansion that was low. Specificity for antigen went undetermined in the expanded peripheral T cells.

Trimming left V 0 bases short and J 1 base short, with 8 bases between. From germline, CDR1 is SGHRS and CDR2 YFSETQ. The CDR3 totals 16 residues. As to this clone: Its specificity is not known.

Profiled with immunoSEQ multiplex PCR; TCRdb holds only in-frame clones, not every one. The top ten hold approximately 0.16% of the sample, which has about 100,000 clones, almost 90% seen once. The receptor was derived from an adult with an advanced solid tumor such as melanoma, head and neck, liver or kidney cancer. The sequencing used CD4+ or CD8+ T cells sorted from blood, collected in a trial of the OX40 agonist ivuxolimab. This chain uses TRBV5-1 with TRBJ2-6; D gene uncertain. The CDR3 nucleotides read TGCGCCAGCAGCTTGGCCGGCACGTCTGGGGCCAACGTCCTGACTTTC. Protein: CASSLAGTSGANVLTF.